The sequence of this T cell receptor (beta chain) was determined in a study of cytomegalovirus exposure and HLA in healthy donors. In regard to this clone: No antigen is known for it.

Germline CDR1 is SGHDN and CDR2 is FVKESK. V lost 4 bases, J lost 9 bases, and 18 bases lay in between. The CDR3 loop spans 14 amino acids. The PCR had 60 Vbeta and 13 Jbeta primers. The table came from immunoSEQ multiplex PCR; TCRdb's copy has only in-frame clones and leaves some out. The sample holds about 270,000 clones, roughly two thirds seen once. Study outcomes and limitations: A later analysis showed that HLA-associated TCR beta chains had undergone more clonal expansion than equally common others. Most of the CMV-associated TCR beta chains (in a later analysis) appeared to be HLA-restricted.

The chain has TRBV14 and TRBJ1-2, with D hard to call. The sequence was collected from a female donor in good health and CMV-seronegative. The sample comprised PBMCs. The CDR3 nucleotides read TGTGCCAGCAGCCCCTTAACAGACCTCCGGAGCTACACCTTC. This gives the protein CASSPLTDLRSYTF.